This is a list of T cell receptor beta chains from one sample in a study of blood T cell repertoires in COVID-19. Assay used: immunoSEQ multiplex PCR; TCRdb lists only in-frame clones, some missing. The sample has some 240,000 clones, about nine tenths seen once. The sample consisted of peripheral blood. These receptors were taken from a man in his sixties who had recovered from COVID-19. Both conserved end residues are part of each CDR3. The order of the fields is CDR3 length, V gene, J gene, clone size, D gene, CDR3 protein, CDR3 DNA. D genes are given only for firm matches. Size values are once, few and many counts, or a class for expanded clones, and some rows have none.

16	TRBV7-8	TRBJ1-4	NA	NA	CASSSRRDTLNEKLFF	TGTGCCAGCAGCTCTCGCCGGGACACACTTAATGAAAAACTGTTTTTT
14	TRBV6-5	TRBJ1-5	NA	NA	CASSGGTRSQPQHF	TGTGCCAGCAGCGGCGGGACTAGGTCTCAGCCCCAGCATTTT
13	TRBV7-9	TRBJ1-1	NA	NA	CASSRVGSAEAFF	TGTGCCAGCAGCCGTGTGGGGAGCGCTGAAGCTTTCTTT
15	TRBV6-2/TRBV6-3	TRBJ2-4	NA	NA	CASSRIRGARVIQYF	TGTGCCAGCAGTCGAATCAGGGGGGCGCGCGTTATTCAGTACTTC
14	TRBV6-6	TRBJ2-7	many	TRBD2	CASSRGGGLSEQYF	TGTGCCAGCAGTCGCGGGGGGGGGCTAAGCGAGCAGTACTTC
15	TRBV28	TRBJ2-6	NA	TRBD1	CASRDRGGGANVLTF	TGTGCCAGCAGGGACAGGGGTGGTGGGGCCAACGTCCTGACTTTC
18	TRBV5-1	TRBJ2-2	NA	NA	CASSFIVNFGVPTGELFF	TGCGCCAGCAGCTTTATAGTTAATTTCGGGGTCCCCACCGGGGAGCTGTTTTTT
14	TRBV18	TRBJ1-6	NA	NA	CASSPGERNSPLHF	TGTGCCAGCTCACCAGGTGAGAGGAATTCACCCCTCCACTTT
14	TRBV24-1	TRBJ1-6	NA	TRBD1	CATSGTAYNSPLHF	TGTGCCACCTCCGGGACAGCCTATAATTCACCCCTCCACTTT
14	TRBV5-1	TRBJ1-1	NA	TRBD1	CASREQGYGTEAFF	TGCGCCAGCAGGGAACAGGGGTACGGGACTGAAGCTTTCTTT
15	TRBV13	TRBJ1-6	NA	TRBD1	CASGRGGLYNSPLHF	TGTGCCAGTGGGCGAGGGGGCCTGTATAATTCACCCCTCCACTTT
15	TRBV3-1/TRBV3-2	TRBJ1-3	NA	TRBD1	CASRARDRGRNTIYF	TGTGCCAGCAGGGCCCGGGACAGGGGGAGAAACACCATATATTTT
14	TRBV6-1	TRBJ2-7	NA	TRBD1	CASSDITGGASQYF	TGTGCCAGCAGTGATATCACAGGGGGCGCTTCCCAGTACTTC
16	TRBV5-1	TRBJ2-6	NA	TRBD1	CASSPGTGYGANVLTF	TGCGCCAGCAGCCCCGGGACAGGGTACGGGGCCAACGTCCTGACTTTC
13	TRBV5-1	TRBJ1-2	few	NA	CASSLEGVYGYTF	TGCGCCAGCAGCTTGGAGGGGGTCTATGGCTACACCTTC
15	TRBV27	TRBJ1-2	NA	TRBD1	CASSLSGQGGHGYTF	TGTGCCAGCAGTTTATCGGGACAGGGAGGACATGGCTACACCTTC
14	TRBV19	TRBJ1-5	NA	NA	CASSIAGAGGPQHF	TGTGCCAGTAGTATTGCAGGGGCCGGAGGGCCCCAGCATTTT
13	TRBV18	TRBJ2-7	NA	TRBD1	CASSGQGAGEQYF	TGTGCCAGCTCCGGACAGGGGGCGGGAGAGCAGTACTTC
14	TRBV19	TRBJ2-1	NA	NA	CASRRQYSYNEQFF	TGTGCCAGTAGAAGACAGTATTCCTACAATGAGCAGTTCTTC
14	TRBV2	TRBJ2-3	NA	NA	CASSEARVGDTQYF	TGTGCCAGCAGTGAAGCGCGGGTAGGAGATACGCAGTATTTT
14	TRBV18	TRBJ2-3	NA	NA	CASSPGGGTDTQYF	TGTGCCAGCTCACCGGGCGGGGGCACAGATACGCAGTATTTT
16	TRBV7-6	TRBJ2-5	NA	NA	CASSHRFGTGQETQYF	TGTGCCAGCAGCCATAGATTCGGGACTGGACAAGAGACCCAGTACTTC
13	TRBV29-1	TRBJ1-2	NA	NA	CSVDRQSFYGYTF	TGCAGCGTTGATCGACAGTCCTTCTATGGCTACACCTTC
14	TRBV6-1	TRBJ2-1	NA	TRBD2	CASSEVGLAHEQFF	TGTGCCAGCAGTGAAGTTGGACTAGCCCATGAGCAGTTCTTC
14	TRBV9	TRBJ2-5	once	TRBD2	CASSTEGGRETQYF	TGTGCCAGCAGCACAGAGGGAGGGAGAGAGACCCAGTACTTC
15	TRBV7-9	TRBJ2-3	NA	TRBD1	CASSLVGQVADTQYF	TGTGCCAGCAGCTTAGTAGGACAGGTAGCAGATACGCAGTATTTT